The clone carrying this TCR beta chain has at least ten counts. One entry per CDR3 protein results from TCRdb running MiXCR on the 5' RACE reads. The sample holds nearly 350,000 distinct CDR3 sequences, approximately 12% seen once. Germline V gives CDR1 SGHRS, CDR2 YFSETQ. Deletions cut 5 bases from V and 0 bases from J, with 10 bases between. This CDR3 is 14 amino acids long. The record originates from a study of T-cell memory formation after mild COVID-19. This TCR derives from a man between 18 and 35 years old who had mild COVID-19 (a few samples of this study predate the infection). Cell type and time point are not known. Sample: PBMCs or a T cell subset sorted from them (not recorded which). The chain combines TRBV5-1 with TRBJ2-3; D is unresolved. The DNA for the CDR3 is TGCGCCAGCAGTTCCGACGGGAGCACAGATACGCAGTATTTT. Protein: CASSSDGSTDTQYF.